The clone carrying this T cell receptor (beta chain) was detected only a few times. Clones were read by immunoSEQ multiplex PCR, and TCRdb kept only the in-frame ones, dropping some. The repertoire consists of roughly 45,000 clones, with around 95% occurring once and the leading ten covering roughly 3.9%. This CDR3 has 15 amino acids. Germline values: CDR1 SEHNR, CDR2 FQNEAQ (reference sequence). The V segment lost 4 bases and the J segment 7 bases; nucleotides outside the gene matches: 10. These data come from a study of T cell changes during pregnancy in multiple sclerosis. This clonotype was obtained from a female donor with multiple sclerosis, enrolled in a pregnancy study. The specimen was CD8+ T cells from peripheral blood mononuclear cells, collected after pregnancy. V and J are TRBV7-9 and TRBJ2-7, with 10 bases lining up with TRBD1. This chain's CDR3 is CASSSPGTGVWEQYF. The DNA of the CDR3 is TGTGCCAGCAGCTCCCCCGGGACAGGGGTTTGGGAGCAGTACTTC. Combining the CDR3 with reference TRBV7-9 and TRBJ2-7 gives the whole variable domain DTGVSQNPRHKITKRGQNVTFRCDPISEHNRLYWYRQTLGQGPEFLTYFQNEAQLEKSRLLSDRFSAERPKGSFSTLEIQRTEQGDSAMYLCASSSPGTGVWEQYFGPGTRLTVT.